One and the same sample provided the 9 T cell receptor beta chains below, sequenced in a study of shared clonotypes between healthy human individuals. The assay was immunoSEQ multiplex PCR, and TCRdb's table has in-frame clones only and misses some. This table holds about 1.1 million clones, around three quarters found once. Specimen: memory CD4+ T cells from PBMCs. The subset is: CD45RA-negative fraction. These receptors were collected from a man aged 18 to 30 in good health. Some clones in this sample may be carry-over from other donors' samples.

This clone has just a few counts. The V call is TRBV7-6, the J call TRBJ2-7; tentative D call: TRBD1 (7 bases). The V and J ends lost 4 bases and 3 bases respectively, with 13 bases between them. The CDR3 is made up of 14 amino acids. The germline CDR1 and CDR2 sequences are SGHVS and FNYEAQ. In DNA, the CDR3 is TGTGCCAGCAGCTCGAGACAGGGACTCTACGAGCAGTACTTC. It encodes CASSSRQGLYEQYF.

A note on this clone: In the same sample, other DNA sequences code for this CDR3. This sequence joins TRBV2 and TRBJ2-5; D is unclear. Per the germline V gene, CDR1 is SNHLY and CDR2 is FYNNEI. V dropped 6 bases and J dropped 2 bases, with 4 bases sitting between them. This CDR3 is 11 amino acids long. CDR3 protein: CASSTQETQYF. The CDR3 region has the DNA TGTGCCAGCAGCACTCAAGAGACCCAGTACTTC.

The chain joins TRBV27 to TRBJ1-5; 8 bases match TRBD1. This CDR3 has 16 amino acids. Germline lookup yields CDR1 MNHEY and CDR2 SMNVEV (reference sequence). Trimming cost V 3 bases and J 4 bases; bases outside gene matches: 8. The CDR3 DNA sequence: TGTGCCAGCAGTTTTGCCGGACAGGGAAGGAATCAGCCCCAGCATTTT. Translation gives CASSFAGQGRNQPQHF.

This chain joins TRBV5-1 and TRBJ2-1, with TRBD2 as a possible D gene (5 bases). The CDR3 covers 14 residues. Germline V CDR1 and CDR2: SGHRS, YFSETQ. Trimming removed 4 bases at V and 4 bases at J, with 12 bases between. CDR3 loop: CASSPIARYNEQFF. Written as DNA, the CDR3 is TGCGCCAGCAGCCCGATAGCGCGATACAATGAGCAGTTCTTC.

The genes are TRBV28 and TRBJ1-1, with D maybe TRBD1 (6 bases). The CDR3 is 16 amino acids. Trimming left V 5 bases short and J 8 bases short, with 24 bases between. The V gene's germline CDR1 is MDHEN and CDR2 SYDVKM. The CDR3 sequence is CASSPVGYRQASEAFF. In DNA, the CDR3 is TGTGCCAGCAGTCCAGTCGGGTACAGACAGGCCTCGGAAGCTTTCTTT. Supplemented by reference TRBV28 and TRBJ1-1, the full variable domain reads DVKVTQSSRYLVKRTGEKVFLECVQDMDHENMFWYRQDPGLGLRLIYFSYDVKMKEKGDIPEGYSVSREKKERFSLILESASTNQTSMYLCASSPVGYRQASEAFFGQGTRLTVV.

V gene TRBV27 combines with J gene TRBJ2-7; D remains unclear. Germline loops: CDR1 MNHEY, CDR2 SMNVEV (reference sequence). V lost 6 bases and J lost 5, with 17 bases in between. The CDR3 contains 14 residues. The DNA of the CDR3 is TGTGCCAGCAGAGACCCGGGTCCTTGGGACGAGCAGTACTTC. As protein: CASRDPGPWDEQYF.

The gene calls are TRBV5-1 and TRBJ1-1; D ambiguous. V was trimmed by 2 bases and J by 4 bases, leaving 6 bases between them. The CDR3 is made up of 12 amino acids. Germline values: CDR1 SGHRS, CDR2 YFSETQ. The CDR3 region is CASSFLGTEAFF. The CDR3 bases are TGCGCCAGCAGCTTCCTGGGCACTGAAGCTTTCTTT.

The V call is TRBV28, the J call TRBJ2-1; D not certain. From germline, CDR1 is MDHEN and CDR2 SYDVKM. This CDR3 is built from 10 residues. V was pared by 10 bases and J by 9 bases, with 10 bases between. In DNA form, the CDR3 reads TGTGCCACCCTTAGTTTTGAGCAGTTCTTC. It specifies CATLSFEQFF.

As for this clone: Within the sample, other DNA sequences also encode this same CDR3. The rearrangement uses TRBV18 and TRBJ1-2; 10 bases match TRBD1. Trimming cost V 3 bases and J 2 bases; bases outside gene matches: 3. Germline CDR1 is KGHSH and CDR2 is LQKENI. CDR3 size: 15 residues. The CDR3 DNA is TGTGCCAGCTCACCCTCGGGACAGGGGAACTATGGCTACACCTTC. Translated, it gives CASSPSGQGNYGYTF.